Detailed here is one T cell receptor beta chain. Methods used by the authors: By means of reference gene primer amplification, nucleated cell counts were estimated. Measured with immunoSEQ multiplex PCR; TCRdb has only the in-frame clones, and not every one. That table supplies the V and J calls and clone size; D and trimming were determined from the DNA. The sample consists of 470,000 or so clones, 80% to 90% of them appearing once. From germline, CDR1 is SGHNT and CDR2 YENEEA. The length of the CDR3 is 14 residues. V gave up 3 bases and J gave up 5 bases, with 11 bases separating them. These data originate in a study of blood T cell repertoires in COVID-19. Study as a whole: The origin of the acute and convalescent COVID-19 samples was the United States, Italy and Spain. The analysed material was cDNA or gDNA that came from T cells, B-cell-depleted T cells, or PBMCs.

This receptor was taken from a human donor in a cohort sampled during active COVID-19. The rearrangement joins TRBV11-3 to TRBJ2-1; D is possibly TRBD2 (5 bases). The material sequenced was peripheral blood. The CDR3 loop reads CASSLGRENNEQFF. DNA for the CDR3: TGTGCCAGCAGCTTGGGAAGGGAGAACAATGAGCAGTTCTTC.